This entry lists 32 T cell receptor beta chains sequenced from one sample in a study of blood T cells in healthy people across ages. Together with a sample-barcoded 5' primer, a J-beta primer mix was included in a second PCR lasting roughly 6 to 12 cycles. TCRdb re-called the 5' RACE reads through MiXCR, storing one row per CDR3 protein. The table records about 1 million distinct CDR3 sequences, 20% to 25% of them present only once. This sample also belongs to another study, concerning T cells of mothers and their children.

The sample was blood. These TCRs come from a girl aged 2 to 10 in good health.

This sequence joins TRBV7-9 and TRBJ2-2; tentative D call: TRBD2 (5 bases). The germline gives CDR1 SEHNR, CDR2 FQNEAQ (reference sequence). This CDR3 is 14 amino acids long. The V and J ends lost 6 bases and 6 bases respectively, with 14 bases between them. CDR3 DNA sequence: TGTGCCAGCAGTTCTCCTCTAGCAGCCGGGGAGCTGTTTTTT. Protein: CASSSPLAAGELFF.

This clonotype turned up a few times. The V and J genes are TRBV10-1 and TRBJ2-1, with D unresolved. Judging by the DNA end, TRBJ2-5 fits better; the J call may be wrong. This CDR3 has 10 amino acids. Germline V gives CDR1 WNHNN, CDR2 SYGVQD (reference sequence). This CDR3 reads CASLRETQYF. The CDR3 bases are TGCGCCAGCCTCAGAGAGACCCAGTACTTC.

This clonotype was found a few times. The rearrangement joins TRBV7-3 to TRBJ2-1; tentatively, D is TRBD2 (5 bases). The CDR3 extends over 15 amino acids. The V and J ends lost 5 bases and 3 bases respectively, with 14 bases between them. Germline V gene sequence: CDR1 SGHTA, CDR2 FQGTGA. CDR3: CASSPTVLDYNEQFF. CDR3 nucleotides: TGTGCCAGCAGCCCAACTGTACTAGACTACAATGAGCAGTTCTTC.

The V gene is TRBV20-1, the J gene TRBJ1-1; D remains unclear. With 7 bases removed from V and 1 base from J, the gap between germline ends came to 10 bases. Germline lookup yields CDR1 DFQATT and CDR2 SNEGSKA (reference sequence). CDR3 size: 12 residues. This CDR3 reads CSVRVGNTEAFF. The CDR3 nucleotides are TGCAGTGTAAGGGTCGGGAACACTGAAGCTTTCTTT.

This clonotype occurred a few times. The genes are TRBV29-1 and TRBJ1-1; maybe TRBD1 (6 bases). The CDR3 is 13 residues long. CDR1 is SQVTM and CDR2 is ANQGSEA in the germline V gene. V dropped 5 bases and J dropped 7 bases, with 17 bases sitting between them. CDR3 bases: TGCAGCGTTCCAGGGGAGCCCTTTGTTGAAGCTTTCTTT. Translated, it gives CSVPGEPFVEAFF.

The chain has TRBV10-3 and TRBJ2-5; D remains ambiguous. Trimming stripped 4 bases from V and 1 base from J, with 7 bases between. CDR1 and CDR2 (germline): ENHRY, SYGVKD. The CDR3 spans 13 residues. CDR3: CAISGGLQETQYF. The CDR3 DNA reads as TGTGCCATCAGTGGGGGTCTCCAAGAGACCCAGTACTTC.

This rearrangement joins TRBV6-2 or TRBV6-3 to TRBJ1-2; unclear D gene. Germline CDR1 MNHEY, CDR2 SVGEGT. The CDR3 has 15 residues. Trimming took off 6 bases at V and 2 bases at J, with 16 bases between the two ends. The CDR3 loop reads CASSPTNLANYGYTF. Written as DNA, the CDR3 is TGTGCCAGCAGCCCGACAAACCTGGCCAACTATGGCTACACCTTC.

This clonotype was counted a few times. The rearrangement uses TRBV7-9 and TRBJ2-5; TRBD2 aligns across 7 bases. Judging by the DNA end, TRBJ2-1 fits better; the J call may be wrong. This CDR3 region has 13 residues. Germline V gene data show CDR1 as SEHNR and CDR2 as FQNEAQ (reference sequence). The CDR3 spells CASTLGEGKEQFF. CDR3 coding DNA: TGTGCCAGCACCCTAGGGGAGGGAAAGGAGCAGTTCTTC.

The gene calls are TRBV5-1 and TRBJ1-4; the match to TRBD1 covers 7 bases. Unmatched junction bases numbered 6, after V lost 2 bases and J lost 5 bases. The CDR3 is 15 amino acids. Germline assignment: CDR1 SGHRS and CDR2 YFSETQ. This CDR3 reads CASSFPPGGNEKLFF. DNA of the CDR3: TGCGCCAGCAGCTTCCCTCCAGGGGGAAATGAAAAACTGTTTTTT.

A few counts support this clonotype. The rearrangement joins TRBV7-2 to TRBJ2-2, with 12 positions matching TRBD2. Looked up from germline, CDR1 is SGHTA and CDR2 is FQGNSA. The trim removed 2 bases at V and 4 bases at J, leaving 8 bases unmatched. This CDR3 has 18 residues. As DNA, the CDR3 is TGTGCCAGCAGCTTAAGCCTAGCGGGGGGGCTTGGCACCGGGGAGCTGTTTTTT. Residues: CASSLSLAGGLGTGELFF.

V usage is TRBV12-3 or TRBV12-4 and J usage is TRBJ2-1; TRBD2 matches at 7 bases. The CDR3 consists of 15 residues. V gave up 6 bases and J gave up 4 bases; unmatched junction bases: 9. This CDR3 is CASSSSGEAYNEQFF. The DNA of the CDR3 is TGTGCCAGCAGCTCAAGCGGGGAGGCGTACAATGAGCAGTTCTTC.

This chain uses TRBV4-2 with TRBJ2-7; D remains ambiguous. CDR1 LGHNA and CDR2 YNFKEQ come from the germline V gene. The CDR3 spans 12 residues. Trimming took 3 bases from V and 0 from J, leaving 3 bases between them. CDR3 nucleotide sequence: TGTGCCAGCAGCCACCTCTCCTACGAGCAGTACTTC. This translates into CASSHLSYEQYF.

This chain joins TRBV19 and TRBJ2-5; possibly TRBD2 for D (6 bases). CDR3 length: 15 residues. Germline V gene sequence: CDR1 LNHDA, CDR2 SQIVND (reference sequence). Trimming removed 3 bases at V and 4 bases at J, with 15 bases between. CDR3 sequence (DNA): TGTGCCAGTAGTATCGACGCGGGGAGACGAGAGACCCAGTACTTC. Its translation: CASSIDAGRRETQYF.

This clonotype came up a few times. The J gene is TRBJ1-1, the V gene TRBV3-1, with a weak D call TRBD1 (6 bases). Trimming cost V 3 bases and J 1 base, with 15 bases left between them. Germline V gene data show CDR1 as LGHDT and CDR2 as YNNKEL (reference sequence). The CDR3 totals 16 residues. This CDR3 is CASSQIQGMENTEAFF. The DNA of the CDR3 is TGTGCCAGCAGCCAGATACAGGGTATGGAGAACACTGAAGCTTTCTTT.

V usage is TRBV20-1 and J usage is TRBJ2-7, with a possible D match to TRBD2 (5 bases). The germline V gene encodes CDR1 DFQATT and CDR2 SNEGSKA (reference sequence). This CDR3 spans 12 amino acids. V was cut by 7 bases and J by 2 bases, with 12 bases left in between. The CDR3 reads CSGGSVAYEQYF. As DNA, the CDR3 is TGCAGTGGGGGTAGCGTCGCCTACGAGCAGTACTTC.

The gene calls are TRBV9 and TRBJ2-7, with 7 bases matching TRBD1. V lost 2 bases, J lost 2 bases, and 4 bases stayed unmatched. Per the germline V gene, CDR1 is SGDLS and CDR2 is YYNGEE. This CDR3 region has 14 residues. The CDR3 region has the DNA TGTGCCAGCAGCGTTGCTACAGGGGCCTACGAGCAGTACTTC. Encoded protein: CASSVATGAYEQYF. Full variable domain (missing parts from reference TRBV9 and TRBJ2-7): DSGVTQTPKHLITATGQRVTLRCSPRSGDLSVYWYQQSLDQGLQFLIQYYNGEERAKGNILERFSAQQFPDLHSELNLSSLELGDSALYFCASSVATGAYEQYFGPGTRLTVT.

V and J are TRBV20-1 and TRBJ2-4; D possibly uses TRBD1 or TRBD2 (5 bases each). The CDR3 consists of 15 residues. Trimming took 0 bases from V and 8 from J, leaving 17 bases between them. Germline-derived CDR1 and CDR2 are DFQATT and SNEGSKA (reference sequence). The CDR3 here is CSARDLRGDQHIQYF. CDR3 sequence (DNA): TGCAGTGCTAGAGATCTGCGAGGGGATCAACACATTCAGTACTTC.

V is TRBV7-2 and J is TRBJ2-1; 8 bases agree with TRBD2. The CDR3 runs to 15 residues. V trimming: 0 bases; J trimming: 9 bases; junction bases outside the gene matches: 7. Germline V gene lookup returns CDR1 SGHTA and CDR2 FQGNSA. CDR3 in DNA: TGTGCCAGCAGCTTAGCCCCCAGCGGGAGTCTTGAGCAGTTCTTC. The encoded protein is CASSLAPSGSLEQFF. Full variable domain (rest looked up from reference TRBV7-2 and TRBJ2-1): GAGVSQSPSNKVTEKGKDVELRCDPISGHTALYWYRQSLGQGLEFLIYFQGNSAPDKSGLPSDRFSAERTGGSVSTLTIQRTQQEDSAVYLCASSLAPSGSLEQFFGPGTRLTVL.

This clonotype was detected only a few times. The chain employs TRBV10-3 and TRBJ2-1; possibly TRBD2 for D (6 bases). CDR1 is ENHRY and CDR2 is SYGVKD in the germline V gene. Trimming stripped 3 bases from V and 5 bases from J, with 11 bases between. The CDR3 extends over 14 amino acids. This CDR3 reads CAISELSGNNEQFF. DNA for the CDR3: TGTGCCATCAGTGAACTTAGCGGAAACAATGAGCAGTTCTTC.

The V gene is TRBV20-1, the J gene TRBJ2-7, with 7 bases matching TRBD2. This CDR3 has 13 residues. With 6 bases clipped from V and 2 bases from J, the junction kept 7 bases outside the gene matches. Germline CDR1 DFQATT, CDR2 SNEGSKA (reference sequence). The CDR3 loop is CSAIGRKTYEQYF. The CDR3 coding sequence is TGCAGTGCCATCGGGAGGAAAACCTACGAGCAGTACTTC.

The chain joins TRBV11-3 to TRBJ1-2; 7 bases map to TRBD1. Germline V lookup: CDR1 SGHNT, CDR2 YENEEA. CDR3 length equals 17 residues. The V gene end was trimmed by 3 bases and the J gene end by 3 bases; junction bases not matched to a gene: 13. This chain's CDR3 is CASSLGDSFNPDYGYTF. The DNA for the CDR3 is TGTGCCAGCAGCTTGGGGGACAGTTTTAACCCGGACTATGGCTACACCTTC. Full variable domain (rest looked up from reference TRBV11-3 and TRBJ1-2): EAGVVQSPRYKIIEKKQPVAFWCNPISGHNTLYWYLQNLGQGPELLIRYENEEAVDDSQLPKDRFSAERLKGVDSTLKIQPAELGDSAVYLCASSLGDSFNPDYGYTFGSGTRLTVV.

The chain joins TRBV5-6 to TRBJ1-2; D is perhaps TRBD1 (5 bases). The CDR3 is made up of 16 amino acids. In germline, CDR1 is SGHDT, CDR2 YYEEEE. V was pared by 3 bases and J by 3 bases, with 18 bases between. For the CDR3, the DNA is TGTGCCAGCAGCTCAACACCCCTTAGGGGAGACTATGGCTACACCTTC. It yields the protein CASSSTPLRGDYGYTF.

This clonotype was seen a few times. The CDR3: CASSLIRTDTQYF. CDR3 DNA sequence: TGTGCCAGCAGTTTGATCAGGACAGATACGCAGTATTTT. The chain has TRBV27 and TRBJ2-3; unclear D gene. The germline CDR1 and CDR2 sequences are MNHEY and SMNVEV (reference sequence). The CDR3 sequence is 13 residues long. V was shortened by 3 bases and J by 3 bases, with 7 bases between the two germline ends.

V is TRBV7-9 and J is TRBJ2-5, with TRBD2 matching over 10 bases. Germline V gives CDR1 SEHNR, CDR2 FQNEAQ (reference sequence). This CDR3 region has 18 residues. V was pared by 5 bases and J by 0 bases, with 12 bases of the junction left unmatched. The CDR3 coding sequence is TGTGCCAGCAGCGGAGGTTTCTCACTAGCGGGGTACCAAGAGACCCAGTACTTC. It yields the protein CASSGGFSLAGYQETQYF.

The V and J genes are TRBV12-3 or TRBV12-4 and TRBJ2-4; 9 nucleotides match TRBD2. V lost 3 bases, J lost 5 bases, and 2 bases stayed unmatched. CDR3 length equals 14 residues. The CDR3 sequence: CASSLEREENIQYF. CDR3 sequence (DNA): TGTGCCAGCAGTTTGGAGCGGGAGGAAAACATTCAGTACTTC.

The sample holds many counts of this clonotype. The gene calls are TRBV9 and TRBJ2-1; TRBD2 is a possible D gene (5 bases). The V gene's germline CDR1 is SGDLS and CDR2 YYNGEE. With 2 bases removed from V and 4 bases from J, the gap between germline ends came to 13 bases. The CDR3 is 15 amino acids. This chain's CDR3 is CASSVEGLLYNEQFF. CDR3 coding DNA: TGTGCCAGCAGCGTCGAGGGCCTGTTATACAATGAGCAGTTCTTC.

The V and J genes are TRBV3-1 and TRBJ1-2, with 8 bases lining up with TRBD1. CDR1 LGHDT and CDR2 YNNKEL come from the germline V gene (reference sequence). J lost 4 bases, V lost 2 bases, and 3 bases had no gene match. This CDR3 has 14 amino acids. CDR3 residues: CASSQTGGSYGYTF. The CDR3, as DNA: TGTGCCAGCAGCCAAACAGGGGGAAGCTATGGCTACACCTTC. Filled out from reference TRBV3-1 and TRBJ1-2, the complete variable domain reads DTAVSQTPKYLVTQMGNDKSIKCEQNLGHDTMYWYKQDSKKFLKIMFSYNNKELIINETVPNRFSPKSPDKAHLNLHINSLELGDSAVYFCASSQTGGSYGYTFGSGTRLTVV.

J is TRBJ2-5 and V is TRBV20-1; D gene uncertain. The CDR3 consists of 12 residues. The V and J ends lost 3 bases and 5 bases respectively, with 10 bases between them. CDR1 and CDR2 (germline): DFQATT, SNEGSKA (reference sequence). The CDR3 is CSASPRFETQYF. The DNA of the CDR3 is TGCAGTGCTAGTCCCAGATTCGAGACCCAGTACTTC.

J is TRBJ1-6 and V is TRBV12-3 or TRBV12-4; TRBD1 is a possible D gene (6 bases). V was pared by 3 bases and J by 7 bases, with 16 bases between. The CDR3 is 16 amino acids. The CDR3 DNA sequence: TGTGCCAGCAGTTTCCGGGGGCCGGAAGTAAATTCACCCCTCCACTTT. It translates to CASSFRGPEVNSPLHF.

This clonotype was detected a few times. This chain connects TRBV28 to TRBJ2-7, with a weak D call TRBD1 (5 bases). This CDR3 is 14 amino acids long. Trimming shortened V by 3 bases and J by 2 bases, and 11 bases separated the two germline ends. Germline values: CDR1 MDHEN, CDR2 SYDVKM. This chain's CDR3 is CASSFSNRPYEQYF. In DNA, the CDR3 is TGTGCCAGCAGTTTCTCAAACAGGCCCTACGAGCAGTACTTC.

This clonotype was detected only a few times. This sequence joins TRBV6-6 and TRBJ2-5; 9 nucleotides match TRBD1. TRBJ2-1 explains the end of the DNA better; the J call may be wrong. CDR3 length: 15 amino acids. Germline lookup yields CDR1 MNHNY and CDR2 SVGAGI (reference sequence). This CDR3 is CASSYSGQGLDEQFF. The CDR3 region has the DNA TGTGCCAGCAGTTACTCGGGACAGGGTCTCGATGAGCAGTTCTTC.

The V call is TRBV13, the J call TRBJ2-3, with TRBD2 identical over 7 bases. The V segment lost 5 bases and the J segment 2 bases; nucleotides outside the gene matches: 10. Germline V CDR1 and CDR2: PRHDT, FYEKMQ (reference sequence). This CDR3 spans 16 amino acids. CDR3 region: CASSQPGGVPTDTQYF. The CDR3 nucleotides read TGTGCCAGCAGCCAACCTGGGGGGGTCCCCACAGATACGCAGTATTTT. The full variable domain, completed using reference TRBV13 and TRBJ2-3, is AAGVIQSPRHLIKEKRETATLKCYPIPRHDTVYWYQQGPGQDPQFLISFYEKMQSDKGSIPDRFSAQQFSDYHSELNMSSLELGDSALYFCASSQPGGVPTDTQYFGPGTRLTVL.